A single sample gave rise to the 31 T cell receptor beta chains below, sequenced in a study of blood T cells in healthy people across ages. A sample-barcoded 5' primer and a J-beta primer mix were used in a second PCR of about 7 to 12 cycles. MiXCR, run by TCRdb on the 5' RACE reads, gives a single entry per CDR3 protein. The repertoire holds just under 900,000 distinct CDR3 sequences, with under 30% as singletons. Sequenced sample: blood. These receptors were taken from an elderly woman in good health.

This clonotype showed up just once. This sequence may be a read error, since a much larger clone differs from it by one base. The gene calls are TRBV28 and TRBJ2-1; 14 positions match TRBD2. CDR3 length: 18 amino acids. The germline CDR1 and CDR2 sequences are MDHEN and SYDVKM. The DNA for the CDR3 is TGTGCCAGCAGTTTAATGGGACTAGCGGGGGTCACCGGCAATGGGCAGTTCTTC. This codes for CASSLMGLAGVTGNGQFF.

At least ten counts were recorded for this clonotype. This chain connects TRBV7-2 to TRBJ2-7; TRBD2 matches at 8 bases. Germline V gives CDR1 SGHTA, CDR2 FQGNSA. The ends lost 5 bases at V and 3 bases at J; junction bases unmatched: 9. This CDR3 comprises 15 residues. The CDR3, as DNA: TGTGCCAGCAGCCCTACTAGCGGCGCCCGCTACGAGCAGTACTTC. Translated, it gives CASSPTSGARYEQYF.

This clonotype was detected a few times. The V call is TRBV5-1, the J call TRBJ2-5, with a weak D call TRBD1 (6 bases). Trimming took off 7 bases at V and 11 bases at J, with 27 bases between the two ends. The CDR3 has 15 residues. Germline V gene sequence: CDR1 SGHRS, CDR2 YFSETQ. The DNA for the CDR3 is TGCGCCAGCGGCCTTACAGGGCTCCCCAACAATGAGCAGTACTTC. Translating gives CASGLTGLPNNEQYF.

Comment on this clonotype: Given a much more abundant clone one base away, this may be a read error. This sequence joins TRBV20-1 and TRBJ2-3, with TRBD2 identical over 9 bases. The J segment lost 6 bases and the V segment lost 0 bases, leaving 13 bases of the junction unmatched. Germline V gives CDR1 DFQATT, CDR2 SNEGSKA (reference sequence). CDR3 length: 17 amino acids. As DNA, the CDR3 is TGCAGTGCTAGAGATTCGACTGGCGGGGGGGCAGGGGATACGCAGTATTTT. It is translated as CSARDSTGGGAGDTQYF.

This clonotype came up a few times. This chain connects TRBV28 to TRBJ1-5; no definite D call. The CDR3 length is 17 residues. The germline V gene has CDR1 MDHEN and CDR2 SYDVKM. V was trimmed by 5 bases and J by 0 bases, leaving 17 bases between them. CDR3 sequence (DNA): TGTGCCAGCAGTCGAACAAGCGGACTCTATAGCAATCAGCCCCAGCATTTT. Its protein product is CASSRTSGLYSNQPQHF.

With respect to this clonotype: A read error is possible here, since a much larger clone lies one base away. The chain combines TRBV7-2 with TRBJ2-1, with 8 bases matching TRBD2. Germline-derived CDR1 and CDR2 are SGHTA and FQGNSA. Trimming took 5 bases from V and 9 from J; bases not matched to a gene: 12. The CDR3 contains 15 residues. CDR3 residues: CASSLDRGGLGEQFF. The CDR3 DNA is TGTGCCAGCAGCCTCGATCGCGGGGGGCTCGGTGAGCAGTTCTTC.

Notes on this clonotype: A much larger clone differs by one base, so this may be a read error. The J gene is TRBJ2-5, the V gene TRBV10-3; 8 nucleotides align to TRBD1. Germline assignment: CDR1 ENHRY and CDR2 SYGVKD. CDR3 length equals 17 residues. Trimming cost V 3 bases and J 11 bases; bases outside gene matches: 20. The CDR3 region is CAISDAPGQGARHEQYF. In DNA form, the CDR3 reads TGTGCCATCAGTGATGCCCCCGGGCAGGGGGCAAGACATGAGCAGTACTTC.

Ten or more counts support this clonotype. The chain employs TRBV5-1 and TRBJ2-5, with D maybe TRBD1 (6 bases). The germline CDR1 and CDR2 sequences are SGHRS and YFSETQ. The ends were cut back, 1 base at V and 5 bases at J, with 21 bases in the middle. The CDR3 is made up of 17 amino acids. CDR3 coding DNA: TGCGCCAGCAGCTTGACCTCACGGGCAGGGGTAGAGGAGACCCAGTACTTC. Translation: CASSLTSRAGVEETQYF. The full variable domain, with the rest looked up from reference TRBV5-1 and TRBJ2-5, is KAGVTQTPRYLIKTRGQQVTLSCSPISGHRSVSWYQQTPGQGLQFLFEYFSETQRNKGNFPGRFSGRQFSNSRSEMNVSTLELGDSALYLCASSLTSRAGVEETQYFGPGTRLLVL.

This clonotype has a handful of counts. The chain couples TRBV20-1 to TRBJ2-7, with 9 bases fitting TRBD2. Germline V gene data show CDR1 as DFQATT and CDR2 as SNEGSKA (reference sequence). V trimming: 6 bases; J trimming: 7 bases; junction bases outside the gene matches: 16. CDR3 length: 15 residues. CDR3 sequence: CSALLWREGLNEQYF. CDR3 coding DNA: TGCAGTGCCCTCCTGTGGCGGGAGGGCTTAAATGAGCAGTACTTC.

This clonotype was detected ten times or more. The rearrangement links TRBV5-1 to TRBJ1-2; D is undetermined. V dropped 5 bases and J dropped 10 bases, with 15 bases sitting between them. Germline CDR1 reads SGHRS; CDR2 reads YFSETQ. This CDR3 has 12 residues. In DNA form, the CDR3 reads TGCGCCAGCAGGACGGGAGTCGGGGACTACACCTTC. It yields the protein CASRTGVGDYTF. Filled out from reference TRBV5-1 and TRBJ1-2, the complete variable domain reads KAGVTQTPRYLIKTRGQQVTLSCSPISGHRSVSWYQQTPGQGLQFLFEYFSETQRNKGNFPGRFSGRQFSNSRSEMNVSTLELGDSALYLCASRTGVGDYTFGSGTRLTVV.

This chain uses TRBV18 with TRBJ2-1; 10 positions match TRBD2. V lost 6 bases and J lost 6; bases outside the gene matches: 11. Germline V CDR1 and CDR2: KGHSH, LQKENI. The CDR3 has 16 residues. The CDR3 loop reads CASSPFGSSGSNEQFF. The CDR3 DNA is TGTGCCAGCTCCCCTTTCGGTTCTAGCGGGAGCAATGAGCAGTTCTTC.

The gene calls are TRBV7-2 and TRBJ2-2; weak D call: TRBD2 (5 bases). V was cut by 6 bases and J by 7 bases, with 12 bases left in between. This CDR3 has 13 residues. Looked up from germline, CDR1 is SGHTA and CDR2 is FQGNSA. CDR3 nucleotide sequence: TGTGCCAGCAGACCTACTAGGATCGGGGAGCTGTTTTTT. Protein product: CASRPTRIGELFF.

In its sample, this clonotype was seen a few times. The V call is TRBV10-2, the J call TRBJ1-6; no clear D gene. Germline loops: CDR1 WSHSY, CDR2 SAAADI. Between the trimmed V and J ends, which lost 7 bases and 8 bases, there was a span of 12 bases. The CDR3 runs 13 residues. The CDR3 sequence: CASTEEWDSPLHF. The CDR3 DNA sequence: TGCGCCAGCACAGAGGAGTGGGATTCACCCCTCCACTTT.

To note about this clonotype: Just one base apart from a much larger clone, this may be a read error. The chain carries TRBV4-2 and TRBJ2-5; the D gene is possibly TRBD2 (7 bases). The germline V and J ends were trimmed by 3 bases and 11 bases, with 25 bases remaining between them. The germline gives CDR1 LGHNA, CDR2 YNFKEQ. The CDR3 runs 16 residues. The CDR3 nucleotides read TGTGCCAGCAGCCAGAGGGGGGGGACATCCCACAATGAGCAGTACTTC. Encoded protein: CASSQRGGTSHNEQYF.

The chain combines TRBV20-1 with TRBJ2-3; 8 nucleotides align to TRBD2. V lost 0 bases, J lost 4 bases, and 6 bases stayed unmatched. The germline gives CDR1 DFQATT, CDR2 SNEGSKA (reference sequence). The CDR3 is 15 residues long. The CDR3 region is CSARDIGGGPDTQYF. In DNA, the CDR3 is TGCAGTGCTAGAGACATCGGGGGGGGCCCAGATACGCAGTATTTT.

There are many counts of this clonotype. The chain recombines TRBV6-2 or TRBV6-3 with TRBJ1-1; D not resolved. The CDR3 covers 13 residues. Trimming shortened V by 2 bases and J by 11 bases, and 15 bases separated the two germline ends. The germline gives CDR1 MNHEY, CDR2 SVGEGT. The chain's CDR3 is CASSYTLGFRAFF. The CDR3 DNA is TGTGCCAGCAGTTACACGTTGGGGTTTCGGGCTTTCTTT.

At least ten counts were recorded for this clonotype. This chain links TRBV12-3 or TRBV12-4 with TRBJ2-6; TRBD1 agrees at 7 bases. The V segment lost 10 bases and the J segment 0 bases; nucleotides outside the gene matches: 6. This CDR3 is 15 amino acids long. CDR3 sequence: CATGTDLSGANVLTF. The CDR3 DNA is TGTGCCACAGGGACAGATCTCTCTGGGGCCAACGTCCTGACTTTC.

The V gene is TRBV7-6, the J gene TRBJ1-5; TRBD1 matches 7 bases. J lost 3 bases, V lost 0 bases, and 2 bases had no gene match. The germline CDR1 and CDR2 sequences are SGHVS and FNYEAQ. The CDR3 is made up of 15 amino acids. CDR3 nucleotide sequence: TGTGCCAGCAGCTTAGCAGGGGGCAACAATCAGCCCCAGCATTTT. Amino acid sequence: CASSLAGGNNQPQHF.

This clonotype appeared a few times. The rearrangement uses TRBV7-2 and TRBJ1-3; TRBD1 matches 8 bases. Trimming removed 5 bases from V and 4 bases from J; junction bases left unmatched: 7. This CDR3 spans 15 amino acids. Germline V CDR1 and CDR2: SGHTA, FQGNSA. The CDR3 region has the DNA TGTGCCAGCAGCCAATACAGGGGGTCGGGAAACACCATATATTTT. It encodes CASSQYRGSGNTIYF.

This clonotype was picked up many times. At one end, the junction sequence differs from germline, possibly due to a read error. The chain links TRBV5-1 to TRBJ1-1, with 7 bases lining up with TRBD1. Germline V gene lookup returns CDR1 SGHRS and CDR2 YFSETQ. CDR3 length: 14 amino acids. The CDR3 nucleotides read TGTGCCAGCAGTCCCTGGACAGGGAACACTGAAGCTTTCTTT. Amino acids: CASSPWTGNTEAFF.

The rearrangement uses TRBV18 and TRBJ2-6; 8 positions match TRBD1. The V gene's germline CDR1 is KGHSH and CDR2 LQKENI. With 3 bases clipped from V and 3 bases from J, the junction kept 4 bases outside the gene matches. The CDR3 consists of 16 residues. For the CDR3, the DNA is TGTGCCAGCTCACCGTTGACAGGGGATGGGGCCAACGTCCTGACTTTC. Protein: CASSPLTGDGANVLTF.

Notes on this clonotype: A read error may be the cause here, since a much bigger clone is one base away. The chain carries TRBV4-3 and TRBJ2-7; TRBD1 aligns across 11 bases. Unmatched junction bases numbered 5, after V lost 0 bases and J lost 7 bases. From germline, CDR1 is LGHNA and CDR2 YSLEER. The CDR3 spans 15 residues. This CDR3 is CASSQDGQGAGEQYF. The CDR3 bases are TGCGCCAGCAGCCAAGATGGACAGGGGGCTGGGGAGCAGTACTTC.

V and J are TRBV9 and TRBJ1-6, with a weak D call TRBD1 (6 bases). Germline V gene data show CDR1 as SGDLS and CDR2 as YYNGEE. The length of the CDR3 is 14 residues. V lost 1 base and J 5 bases, leaving 7 bases between the germline ends. CDR3 DNA: TGTGCCAGCAGCGTAAGGACAGATAATTCACCCCTCCACTTT. Protein product: CASSVRTDNSPLHF.

This clonotype was counted only a few times. This rearrangement joins TRBV7-2 to TRBJ1-5; 8 bases line up with TRBD1. Germline CDR1 SGHTA, CDR2 FQGNSA. The V and J ends lost 4 bases and 6 bases, in that order; junction bases with no gene match: 2. The CDR3 totals 13 residues. The CDR3 DNA follows: TGTGCCAGCAGCTCCGACAGGGGTCAGCCCCAGCATTTT. Translated, it gives CASSSDRGQPQHF.

This clonotype came up a few times. The chain uses TRBV2 and TRBJ1-5; tentatively, D is TRBD1 (5 bases). This CDR3 contains 13 residues. V was shortened by 7 bases and J by 5 bases, with 12 bases between the two germline ends. Germline V gene lookup returns CDR1 SNHLY and CDR2 FYNNEI. CDR3 DNA sequence: TGTGCCAGCACCACCGGGGGTTATCAGCCCCAGCATTTT. It is translated as CASTTGGYQPQHF.

This clonotype was counted only a few times. The chain joins TRBV20-1 to TRBJ1-5; 7 bases align to TRBD1. Losses at the gene ends were 5 bases for V and 0 bases for J; bases not matched to a gene: 4. The CDR3 consists of 14 residues. Germline V CDR1 and CDR2: DFQATT, SNEGSKA (reference sequence). The DNA for the CDR3 is TGCAGTGCTTGGGCAGGGGGTAGCAATCAGCCCCAGCATTTT. Residues: CSAWAGGSNQPQHF.

This clonotype was seen ten or more times. CDR3 in amino acids: CASSYSPTSGGREQFF. The CDR3 DNA sequence: TGTGCCAGCAGTTACTCTCCGACTAGCGGGGGGCGTGAGCAGTTCTTC. The chain employs TRBV6-5 and TRBJ2-1; 13 bases line up with TRBD2. V dropped 0 bases and J dropped 9; count of bases not matched to a gene: 5. The CDR3 runs 16 residues. Germline V gene sequence: CDR1 MNHEY, CDR2 SVGAGI.

Remarks on this clonotype: A much bigger clone sits one base away, suggesting this may be a read error. This sequence joins TRBV11-2 and TRBJ2-5, with D unclear. Trimming removed 4 bases at V and 4 bases at J, with 19 bases between. This CDR3 has 16 residues. Germline CDR1 is SGHAT and CDR2 is FQNNGV. This CDR3 is CASSSEPGLWLETQYF. The CDR3 region has the DNA TGTGCCAGCAGCTCAGAGCCCGGGCTATGGTTAGAGACCCAGTACTTC.

This clonotype was recorded at least ten times. The chain combines TRBV7-2 with TRBJ2-7; the match to TRBD2 covers 10 bases. There are 16 residues in the CDR3. V shed 6 bases, J shed 0 bases, and the junction held 8 bases outside the gene matches. Germline V lookup: CDR1 SGHTA, CDR2 FQGNSA. The CDR3 DNA reads TGTGCCAGCAGTCGGGGCCTAGCGGGGGTCTCCTACGAGCAGTACTTC. It translates to CASSRGLAGVSYEQYF. The entire variable domain, with the rest obtained from reference TRBV7-2 and TRBJ2-7, is as follows: GAGVSQSPSNKVTEKGKDVELRCDPISGHTALYWYRQSLGQGLEFLIYFQGNSAPDKSGLPSDRFSAERTGGSVSTLTIQRTQQEDSAVYLCASSRGLAGVSYEQYFGPGTRLTVT.

This clonotype showed up just a few times. The rearrangement uses TRBV30 and TRBJ1-1; D might be TRBD1 (5 bases). CDR3 length equals 14 residues. Per germline, CDR1 GTSNPN and CDR2 SVGIG (reference sequence). Deletions cut 2 bases from V and 0 bases from J, with 10 bases between. The CDR3 DNA sequence: TGTGCCTGGAGTTTGGGGGGAATGAACACTGAAGCTTTCTTT. Translated: CAWSLGGMNTEAFF.

The chain carries TRBV12-3 or TRBV12-4 and TRBJ2-7; D remains ambiguous. The CDR3 is 15 residues long. The V end was cut by 6 bases, the J end by 1 base, with 16 bases between. CDR3 protein: CASSQRSGGSYEQYF. The DNA for the CDR3 is TGTGCCAGCAGCCAAAGGTCGGGCGGATCCTACGAGCAGTACTTC.